The text below deals with one TCR beta chain. This CDR3 is also generated by other DNA sequences in the sample. Participant reports of clinical history set cohort assignment. Before being deemed recovered, Cohort 3 donors had two negative PCRs, clearance, or symptom resolution. This specimen belongs to a study of blood T cell repertoires in COVID-19. Clones were read by immunoSEQ multiplex PCR, and TCRdb kept only the in-frame ones, dropping some. Here the sample spans about 170,000 clones, under 85% being singletons. This receptor was taken from a man between 50 and 59 years old who had recovered from COVID-19. Sequencing was performed on PBMCs or T cells enriched from blood (not recorded which).

CDR3 residues: CASSPQGARAEAFF. For the CDR3, the DNA is TGTGCCAGCTCCCCTCAGGGGGCCCGCGCTGAAGCTTTCTTT. This chain links TRBV18 with TRBJ1-1; 8 positions agree with TRBD1. The trim removed 6 bases at V and 6 bases at J, leaving 9 bases unmatched. This CDR3 region has 14 residues. CDR1 KGHSH and CDR2 LQKENI come from the germline V gene. Full variable domain (outside the CDR3, taken from reference TRBV18 and TRBJ1-1): NAGVMQNPRHLVRRRGQEARLRCSPMKGHSHVYWYRQLPEEGLKFMVYLQKENIIDESGMPKERFSAEFPKEGPSILRIQQVVRGDSAAYFCASSPQGARAEAFFGQGTRLTVV.